This T cell receptor beta chain was captured in a study of T-cell reconstitution after alpha-beta-depleted transplantation in children. Study-wide results and limits: Expanded graft clones, several hundred of them, were reportedly the source of alpha-beta T cells about two months after transplant. Where some patients showed high TCRbeta diversity at day 60, it came from recipient T cells and thymic progenitors that had survived. Newly produced T cells mostly provided counts and TCRbeta diversity after one year, as hyperexpanded clones declined.

Unique molecular identifiers were incorporated when the TCRbeta library was constructed. MiXCR was run by TCRdb on the PCR reads, yielding one entry per CDR3 protein. The sample consists of 800,000 to 1,000,000 distinct CDR3 sequences, about 31% of them appearing once. With respect to this clonotype: Its antigen is as yet unknown.

Germline V lookup: CDR1 SGHAT, CDR2 FQNNGV. With 3 bases clipped from V and 8 bases from J, the junction kept 10 bases outside the gene matches. The CDR3 contains 14 residues. The receptor was derived from a boy in the first two years of life who had a stem cell transplant for SCID, so the T cells may come from the graft donor. Sequenced here: PBMCs, mostly from graft donor cells, sampled 360 days after TCRalphabeta/CD19-depleted stem cell transplant. The rearrangement links TRBV11-2 to TRBJ2-7; TRBD2 agrees at 7 bases. The CDR3 sequence is CASSFGRGEGQQYF. CDR3 coding DNA: TGTGCCAGCAGCTTCGGACGGGGGGAGGGCCAGCAGTACTTC. The whole variable domain, remainder taken from reference TRBV11-2 and TRBJ2-7, is EAGVAQSPRYKIIEKRQSVAFWCNPISGHATLYWYQQILGQGPKLLIQFQNNGVVDDSQLPKDRFSAERLKGVDSTLKIQPAKLEDSAVYLCASSFGRGEGQQYFGPGTRLTVT.